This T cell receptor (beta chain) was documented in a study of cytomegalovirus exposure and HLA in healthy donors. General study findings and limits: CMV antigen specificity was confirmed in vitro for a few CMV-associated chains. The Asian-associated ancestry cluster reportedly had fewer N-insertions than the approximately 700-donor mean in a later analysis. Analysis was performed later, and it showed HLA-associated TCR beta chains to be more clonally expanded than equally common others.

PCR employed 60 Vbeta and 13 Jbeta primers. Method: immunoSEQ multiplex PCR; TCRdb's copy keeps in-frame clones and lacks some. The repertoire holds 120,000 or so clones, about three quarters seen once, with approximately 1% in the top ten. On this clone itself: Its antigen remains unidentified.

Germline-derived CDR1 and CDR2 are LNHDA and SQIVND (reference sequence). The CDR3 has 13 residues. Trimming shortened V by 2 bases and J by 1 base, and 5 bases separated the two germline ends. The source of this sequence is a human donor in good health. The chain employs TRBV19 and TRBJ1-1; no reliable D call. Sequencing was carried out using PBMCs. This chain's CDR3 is CASSITGNTEAFF. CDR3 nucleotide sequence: TGTGCCAGTAGTATAACCGGGAACACTGAAGCTTTCTTT.